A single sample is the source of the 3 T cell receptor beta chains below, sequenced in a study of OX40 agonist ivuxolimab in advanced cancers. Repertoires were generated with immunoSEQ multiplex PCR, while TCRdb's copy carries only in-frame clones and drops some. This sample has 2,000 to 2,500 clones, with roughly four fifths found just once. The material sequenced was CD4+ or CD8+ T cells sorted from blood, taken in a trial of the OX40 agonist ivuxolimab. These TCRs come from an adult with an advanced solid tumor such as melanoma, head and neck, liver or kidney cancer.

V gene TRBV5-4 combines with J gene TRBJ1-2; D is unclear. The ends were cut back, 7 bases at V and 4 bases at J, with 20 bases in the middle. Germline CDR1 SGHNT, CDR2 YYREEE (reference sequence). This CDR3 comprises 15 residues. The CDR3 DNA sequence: TGTGCCAGCGGATTCATACCAGGAAAGACCTATGGCTACACCTTC. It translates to CASGFIPGKTYGYTF.

CDR3 sequence: CASRPLTRSSYNSPLHF. As DNA, the CDR3 is TGTGCCAGCAGACCCCTGACTAGGAGCTCCTATAATTCACCCCTCCACTTT. The chain combines TRBV27 with TRBJ1-6; unclear D gene. Germline CDR1 is MNHEY and CDR2 is SMNVEV (reference sequence). Trimming cost V 6 bases and J 0 bases, with 15 bases left between them. The CDR3 is 17 amino acids.

CDR3 in amino acids: CASSSTGRREKLFF. The CDR3 coding sequence is TGTGCCAGCAGCTCGACAGGGAGGCGTGAAAAACTGTTTTTT. This sequence joins TRBV9 and TRBJ1-4; 7 positions agree with TRBD1. Trimming removed 4 bases from V and 7 bases from J; junction bases left unmatched: 7. Germline lookup yields CDR1 SGDLS and CDR2 YYNGEE. CDR3 length equals 14 residues.